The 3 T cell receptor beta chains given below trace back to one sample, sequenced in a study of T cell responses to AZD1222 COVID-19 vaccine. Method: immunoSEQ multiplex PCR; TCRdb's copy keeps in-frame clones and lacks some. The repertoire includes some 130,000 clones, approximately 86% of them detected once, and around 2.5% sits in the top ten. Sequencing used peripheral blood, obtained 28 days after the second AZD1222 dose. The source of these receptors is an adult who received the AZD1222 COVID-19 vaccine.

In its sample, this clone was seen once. In nucleotides, the CDR3 is TGTGCCAGCAGCTTGGGGAGCCTGAGGTTAGATACGCAGTATTTT. Protein sequence: CASSLGSLRLDTQYF. V usage is TRBV5-6 and J usage is TRBJ2-3; no firm D call. This CDR3 is built from 15 residues. Trimming pared 0 bases from V and 5 bases from J, leaving 13 bases between. Germline CDR1 is SGHDT and CDR2 is YYEEEE.

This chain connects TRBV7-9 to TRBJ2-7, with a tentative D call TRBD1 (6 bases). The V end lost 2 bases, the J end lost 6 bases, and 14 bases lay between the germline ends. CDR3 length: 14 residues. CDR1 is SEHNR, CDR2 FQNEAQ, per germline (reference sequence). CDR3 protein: CASSLNSGQFEQYF. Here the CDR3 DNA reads TGTGCCAGCAGCTTAAATAGTGGACAGTTCGAGCAGTACTTC.

Written as DNA, the CDR3 is TGTGCCAGTATGCAAGGAACCTATAATTCACCCCTCCACTTT. Translated: CASMQGTYNSPLHF. The genes are TRBV19 and TRBJ1-6, with D unresolved. Trimming removed 7 bases at V and 2 bases at J, with 9 bases between. The CDR3 has 14 amino acids. Germline CDR1 is LNHDA and CDR2 is SQIVND (reference sequence).